The text below deals with one T cell receptor beta chain. Its antigen is still unknown. From the reads, TCRdb called clonotypes with MiXCR, one entry per CDR3 protein. The profile covers around 740,000 distinct CDR3 sequences, with approximately 40% appearing a single time and about 2.8% taken by the ten largest. These data are taken from a study of T cell repertoires in cytomegalovirus infection. Overall study context: Public TCR beta signatures indicated both CMV infection and matching HLA type.

Whole-study results and caveats: Summed frequency of public TCR beta families distinguished CMV carriers with the relevant HLA. The study found HLA-C-restricted CMV-specific TCR beta clonotypes dominating the ex vivo response.

The CDR3 loop spans 14 amino acids. Trimming removed 5 bases from V and 2 bases from J, with 11 bases in between. CDR1 and CDR2 (germline): SGHAT, FQNNGV. The chain joins TRBV11-2 to TRBJ2-3; unclear D gene. What was sequenced was PBMCs. This TCR came from a human donor in good health (CMV status not recorded). Some clones in this sample may be carry-over from other donors' samples. The CDR3, as DNA: TGTGCCAGCAGCACCGGAACGCACACAGATACGCAGTATTTT. It codes for CASSTGTHTDTQYF.